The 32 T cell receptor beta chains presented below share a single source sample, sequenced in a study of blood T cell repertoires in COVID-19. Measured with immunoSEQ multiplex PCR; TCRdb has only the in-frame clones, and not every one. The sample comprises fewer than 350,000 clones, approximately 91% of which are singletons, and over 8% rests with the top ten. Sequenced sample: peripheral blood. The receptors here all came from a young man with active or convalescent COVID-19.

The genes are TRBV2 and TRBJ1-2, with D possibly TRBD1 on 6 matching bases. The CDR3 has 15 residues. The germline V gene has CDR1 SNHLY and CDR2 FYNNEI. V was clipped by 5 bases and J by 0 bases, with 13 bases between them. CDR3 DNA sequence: TGTGCCAGCAGTACCCAGACAGGAGCTAACTATGGCTACACCTTC. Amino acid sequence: CASSTQTGANYGYTF.

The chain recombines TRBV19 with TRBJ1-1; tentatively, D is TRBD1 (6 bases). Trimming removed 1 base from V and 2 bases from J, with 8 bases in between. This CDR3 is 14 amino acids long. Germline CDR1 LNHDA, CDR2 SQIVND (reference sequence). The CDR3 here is CASSIGRGNTEAFF. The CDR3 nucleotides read TGTGCCAGTAGTATAGGCAGGGGAAACACTGAAGCTTTCTTT.

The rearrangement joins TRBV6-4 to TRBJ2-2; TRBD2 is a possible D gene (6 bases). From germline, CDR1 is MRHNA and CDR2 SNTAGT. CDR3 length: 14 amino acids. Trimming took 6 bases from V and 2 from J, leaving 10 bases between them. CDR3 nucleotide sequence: TGTGCCAGCAGATCGGGACTCAACACCGGGGAGCTGTTTTTT. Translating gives CASRSGLNTGELFF.

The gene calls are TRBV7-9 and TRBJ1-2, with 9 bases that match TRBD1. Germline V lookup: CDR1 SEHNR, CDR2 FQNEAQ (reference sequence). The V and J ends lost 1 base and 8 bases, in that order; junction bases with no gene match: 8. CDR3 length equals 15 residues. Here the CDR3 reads CASSLGRDRVRGYTF. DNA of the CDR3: TGTGCCAGCAGCTTAGGCCGGGACAGGGTTCGAGGCTACACCTTC.

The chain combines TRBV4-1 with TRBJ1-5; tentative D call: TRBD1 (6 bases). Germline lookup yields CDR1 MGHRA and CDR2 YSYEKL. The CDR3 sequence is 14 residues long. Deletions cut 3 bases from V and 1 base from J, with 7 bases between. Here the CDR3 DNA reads TGCGCCAGCAGCCACGGACAGAGCAATCAGCCCCAGCATTTT. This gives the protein CASSHGQSNQPQHF.

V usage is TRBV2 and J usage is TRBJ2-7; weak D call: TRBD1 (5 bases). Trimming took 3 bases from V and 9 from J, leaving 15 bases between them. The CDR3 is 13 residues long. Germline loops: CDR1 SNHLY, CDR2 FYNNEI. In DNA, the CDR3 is TGTGCCAGCAGTGATATGGGGCAGCGTAGGCAGTACTTC. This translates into CASSDMGQRRQYF.

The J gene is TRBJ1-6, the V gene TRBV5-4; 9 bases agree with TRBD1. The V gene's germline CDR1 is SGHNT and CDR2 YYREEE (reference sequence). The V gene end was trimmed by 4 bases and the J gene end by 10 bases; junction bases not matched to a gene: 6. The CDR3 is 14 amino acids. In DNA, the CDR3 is TGTGCCAGCAGCCCGGACAGGGGCGGGTCACCCCTCCACTTT. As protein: CASSPDRGGSPLHF.

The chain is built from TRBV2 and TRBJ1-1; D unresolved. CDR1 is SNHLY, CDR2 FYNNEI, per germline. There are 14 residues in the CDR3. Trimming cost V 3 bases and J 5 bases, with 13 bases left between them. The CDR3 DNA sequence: TGTGCCAGCAGTGAGAAGACCATGGAGACTGAAGCTTTCTTT. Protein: CASSEKTMETEAFF.

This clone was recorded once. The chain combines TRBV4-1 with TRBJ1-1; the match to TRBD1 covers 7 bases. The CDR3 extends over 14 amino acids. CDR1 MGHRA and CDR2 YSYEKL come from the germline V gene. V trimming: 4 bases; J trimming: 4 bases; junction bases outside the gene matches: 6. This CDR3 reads CASSRGQDGTEAFF. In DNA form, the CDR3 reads TGCGCCAGCAGCCGCGGACAGGACGGCACTGAAGCTTTCTTT.

CDR3: CASSSPSGTASYYGYTF. The CDR3, as DNA: TGCGCCAGCAGCTCGCCTTCCGGGACAGCGTCTTACTATGGCTACACCTTC. The rearrangement joins TRBV5-1 to TRBJ1-2, with 7 bases lining up with TRBD1. The CDR3 sequence is 17 residues long. J was trimmed by 3 bases and V by 3 bases; bases with no gene match: 14. Germline CDR1 reads SGHRS; CDR2 reads YFSETQ. Full variable domain (outside the CDR3, taken from reference TRBV5-1 and TRBJ1-2): KAGVTQTPRYLIKTRGQQVTLSCSPISGHRSVSWYQQTPGQGLQFLFEYFSETQRNKGNFPGRFSGRQFSNSRSEMNVSTLELGDSALYLCASSSPSGTASYYGYTFGSGTRLTVV.

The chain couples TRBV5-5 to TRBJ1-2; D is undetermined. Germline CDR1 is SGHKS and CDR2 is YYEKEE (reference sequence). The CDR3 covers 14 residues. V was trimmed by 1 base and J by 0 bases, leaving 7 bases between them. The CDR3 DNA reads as TGTGCCAGCAGCTTGCAGGCAACTAACTATGGCTACACCTTC. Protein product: CASSLQATNYGYTF.

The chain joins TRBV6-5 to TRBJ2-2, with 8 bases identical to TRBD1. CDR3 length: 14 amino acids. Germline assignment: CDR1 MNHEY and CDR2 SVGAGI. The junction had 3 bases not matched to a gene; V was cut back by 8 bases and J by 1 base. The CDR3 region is CASPGTGNTGELFF. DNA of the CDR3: TGTGCCAGCCCCGGGACAGGGAACACCGGGGAGCTGTTTTTT.

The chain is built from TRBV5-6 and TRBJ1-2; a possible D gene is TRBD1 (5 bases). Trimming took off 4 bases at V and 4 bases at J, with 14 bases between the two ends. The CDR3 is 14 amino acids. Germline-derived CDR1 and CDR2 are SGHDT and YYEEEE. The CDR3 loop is CASSPGGTLYGYTF. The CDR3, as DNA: TGTGCCAGCAGCCCCGGGGGAACCCTCTATGGCTACACCTTC.

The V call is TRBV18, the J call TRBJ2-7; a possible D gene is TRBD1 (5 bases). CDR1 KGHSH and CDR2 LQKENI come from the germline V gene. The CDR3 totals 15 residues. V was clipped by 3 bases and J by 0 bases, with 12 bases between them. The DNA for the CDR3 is TGTGCCAGCTCACCGGGGCAGGCGAGCTCCTACGAGCAGTACTTC. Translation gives CASSPGQASSYEQYF.

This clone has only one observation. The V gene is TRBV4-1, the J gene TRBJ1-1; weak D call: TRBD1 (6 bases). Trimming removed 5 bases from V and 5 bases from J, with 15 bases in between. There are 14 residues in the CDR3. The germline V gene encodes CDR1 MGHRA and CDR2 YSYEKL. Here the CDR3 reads CASSSYEQGTEAFF. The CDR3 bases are TGCGCCAGCAGCTCGTACGAACAGGGAACTGAAGCTTTCTTT.

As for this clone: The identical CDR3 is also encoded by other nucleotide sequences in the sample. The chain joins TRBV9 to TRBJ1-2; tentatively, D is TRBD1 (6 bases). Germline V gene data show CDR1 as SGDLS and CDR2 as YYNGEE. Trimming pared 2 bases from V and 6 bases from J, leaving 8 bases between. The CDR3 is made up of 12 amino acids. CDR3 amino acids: CASSVAGDGYTF. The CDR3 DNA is TGTGCCAGCAGCGTTGCAGGGGATGGCTACACCTTC.

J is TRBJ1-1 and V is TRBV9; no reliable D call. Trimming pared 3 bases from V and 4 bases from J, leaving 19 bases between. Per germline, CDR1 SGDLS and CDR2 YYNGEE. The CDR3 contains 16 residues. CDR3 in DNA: TGTGCCAGCAGCGCAAGAGGGTCCGGCGCGGGCACTGAAGCTTTCTTT. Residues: CASSARGSGAGTEAFF.

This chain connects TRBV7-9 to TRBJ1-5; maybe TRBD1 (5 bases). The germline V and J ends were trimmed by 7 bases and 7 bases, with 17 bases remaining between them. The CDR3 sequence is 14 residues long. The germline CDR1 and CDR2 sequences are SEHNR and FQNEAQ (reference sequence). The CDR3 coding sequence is TGTGCCAGCAACGGGGGAGGGAGGGTCCAGCCCCAGCATTTT. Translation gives CASNGGGRVQPQHF.

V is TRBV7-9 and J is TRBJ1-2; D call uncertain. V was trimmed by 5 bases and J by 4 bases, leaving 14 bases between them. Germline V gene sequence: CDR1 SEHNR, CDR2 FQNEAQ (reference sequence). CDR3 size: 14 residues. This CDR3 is CASSATWPGYGYTF. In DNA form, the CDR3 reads TGTGCCAGCAGCGCCACATGGCCGGGCTATGGCTACACCTTC.

DNA of the CDR3: TGTGCCAGCAGCCCCCCGGGACTAGCGGGGGGGCGGGGCGAGCAGTACTTC. It encodes CASSPPGLAGGRGEQYF. The V call is TRBV7-8, the J call TRBJ2-7; 16 bases fit TRBD2. In germline, CDR1 is SGHVS, CDR2 FQNEAQ. The V and J ends lost 5 bases and 6 bases, in that order; junction bases with no gene match: 10. The CDR3 consists of 17 residues.

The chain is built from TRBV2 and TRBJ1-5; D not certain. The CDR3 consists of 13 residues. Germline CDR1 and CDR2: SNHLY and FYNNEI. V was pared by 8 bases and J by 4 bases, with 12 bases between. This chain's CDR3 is CASGPQSNQPQHF. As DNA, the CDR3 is TGTGCCAGCGGCCCACAGTCTAATCAGCCCCAGCATTTT.

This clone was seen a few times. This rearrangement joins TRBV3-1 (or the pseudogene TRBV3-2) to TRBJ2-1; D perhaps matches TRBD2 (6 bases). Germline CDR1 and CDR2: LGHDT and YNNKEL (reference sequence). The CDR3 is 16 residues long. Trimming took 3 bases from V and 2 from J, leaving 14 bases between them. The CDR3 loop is CASSQTSGDAYNEQFF. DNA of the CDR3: TGTGCCAGCAGCCAGACCTCGGGGGATGCCTACAATGAGCAGTTCTTC.

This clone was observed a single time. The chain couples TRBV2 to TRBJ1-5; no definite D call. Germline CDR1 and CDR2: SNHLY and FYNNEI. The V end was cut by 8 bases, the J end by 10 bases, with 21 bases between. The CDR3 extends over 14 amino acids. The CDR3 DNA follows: TGTGCCAGCGTAAAGCGCCCTGTCGTCGAACCCCAGCATTTT. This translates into CASVKRPVVEPQHF.

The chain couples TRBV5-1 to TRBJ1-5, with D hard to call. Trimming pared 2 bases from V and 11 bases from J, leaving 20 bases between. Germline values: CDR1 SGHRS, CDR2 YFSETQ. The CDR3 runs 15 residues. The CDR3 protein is CASSLSDPNVEAQHF. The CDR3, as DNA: TGCGCCAGCAGCTTAAGTGACCCTAATGTGGAGGCCCAGCATTTT.

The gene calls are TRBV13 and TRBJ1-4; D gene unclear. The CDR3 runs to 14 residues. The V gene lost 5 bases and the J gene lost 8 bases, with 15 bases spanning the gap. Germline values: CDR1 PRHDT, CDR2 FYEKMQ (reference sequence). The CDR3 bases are TGTGCCAGCAGCCGAAGAGATATCCTAGAAAAACTGTTTTTT. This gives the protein CASSRRDILEKLFF. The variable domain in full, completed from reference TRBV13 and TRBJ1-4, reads AAGVIQSPRHLIKEKRETATLKCYPIPRHDTVYWYQQGPGQDPQFLISFYEKMQSDKGSIPDRFSAQQFSDYHSELNMSSLELGDSALYFCASSRRDILEKLFFGSGTQLSVL.

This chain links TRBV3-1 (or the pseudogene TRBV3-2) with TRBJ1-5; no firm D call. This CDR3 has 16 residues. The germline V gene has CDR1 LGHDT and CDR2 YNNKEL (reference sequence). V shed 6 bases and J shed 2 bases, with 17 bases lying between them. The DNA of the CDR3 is TGTGCCAGCAGTCCTTTCCCCAGTGAGGGCAATCAGCCCCAGCATTTT. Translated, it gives CASSPFPSEGNQPQHF.

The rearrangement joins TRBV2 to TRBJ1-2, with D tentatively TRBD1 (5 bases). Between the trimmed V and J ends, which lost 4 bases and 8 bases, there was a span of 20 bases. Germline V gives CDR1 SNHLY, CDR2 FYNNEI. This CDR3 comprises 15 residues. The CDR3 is CASSAPSGEGRGYTF. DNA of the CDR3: TGTGCCAGCAGTGCACCCAGCGGGGAGGGGAGAGGCTACACCTTC.

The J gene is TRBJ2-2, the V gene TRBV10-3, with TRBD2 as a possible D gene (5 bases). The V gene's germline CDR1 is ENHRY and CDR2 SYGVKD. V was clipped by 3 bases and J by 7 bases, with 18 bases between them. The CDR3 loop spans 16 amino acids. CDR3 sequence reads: CAISDSTRGAYGELFF. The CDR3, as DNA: TGTGCCATCAGTGACTCCACCCGGGGAGCTTACGGGGAGCTGTTTTTT.

The CDR3 here is CAISESGADEQYF. The DNA of the CDR3 is TGTGCCATCAGTGAGTCGGGGGCCGACGAGCAGTACTTC. This sequence joins TRBV10-3 and TRBJ2-7, with a weak D call TRBD1 (6 bases). Germline assignment: CDR1 ENHRY and CDR2 SYGVKD. The CDR3 length is 13 residues. Trimming cost V 0 bases and J 5 bases, with 8 bases left between them.

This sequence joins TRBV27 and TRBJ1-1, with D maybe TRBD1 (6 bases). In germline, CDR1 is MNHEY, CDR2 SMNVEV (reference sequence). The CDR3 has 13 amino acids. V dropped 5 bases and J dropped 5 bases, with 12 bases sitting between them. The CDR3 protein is CASSPRGVTEAFF. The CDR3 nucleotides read TGTGCCAGCAGTCCCAGGGGCGTTACTGAAGCTTTCTTT.

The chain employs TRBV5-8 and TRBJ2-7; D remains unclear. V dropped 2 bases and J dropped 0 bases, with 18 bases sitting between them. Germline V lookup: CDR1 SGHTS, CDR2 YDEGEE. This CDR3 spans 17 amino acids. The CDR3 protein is CASSFEASAPSSYEQYF. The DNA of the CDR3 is TGTGCCAGCAGCTTTGAGGCCTCAGCGCCAAGCTCCTACGAGCAGTACTTC.

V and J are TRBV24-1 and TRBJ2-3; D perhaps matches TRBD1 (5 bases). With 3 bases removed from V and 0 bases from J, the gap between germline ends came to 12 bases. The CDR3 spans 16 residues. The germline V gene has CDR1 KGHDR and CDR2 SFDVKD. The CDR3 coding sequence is TGTGCCACCAGTGATCCCAAGGGGCCCAGCACAGATACGCAGTATTTT. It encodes CATSDPKGPSTDTQYF.